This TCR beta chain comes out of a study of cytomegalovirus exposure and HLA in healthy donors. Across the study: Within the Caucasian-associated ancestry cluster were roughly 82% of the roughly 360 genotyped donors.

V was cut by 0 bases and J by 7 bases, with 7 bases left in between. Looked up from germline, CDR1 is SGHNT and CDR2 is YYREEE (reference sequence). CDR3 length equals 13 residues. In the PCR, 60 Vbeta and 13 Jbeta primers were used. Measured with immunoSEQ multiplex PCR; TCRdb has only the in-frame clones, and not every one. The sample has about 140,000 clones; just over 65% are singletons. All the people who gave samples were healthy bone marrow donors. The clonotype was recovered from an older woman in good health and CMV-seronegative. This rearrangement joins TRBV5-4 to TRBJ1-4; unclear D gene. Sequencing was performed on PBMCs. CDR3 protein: CASSLGGREKLFF. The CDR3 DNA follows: TGTGCCAGCAGCTTGGGTGGGCGTGAAAAACTGTTTTTT.